The source of this T cell receptor beta chain is a study of blood T cell repertoires in COVID-19. The overall study: The samples span acute and convalescent COVID-19 from the United States, Italy and Spain. Nucleic acid was either cDNA or gDNA, and it came from T cells, B-cell-depleted T cells, or PBMCs.

In the authors' methods: Estimation of nucleated cell counts was performed using reference gene primer amplification. TCRdb keeps only in-frame clones here, not all; method: immunoSEQ multiplex PCR. Clone size and the V and J calls come from that table; the DNA yielded D and trimming. The data contain roughly 200,000 clones, roughly 87% of them seen just once; the ten biggest clones take up about 12%. The CDR3 is 14 residues long. Trimming removed 8 bases at V and 0 bases at J, with 14 bases between. Germline CDR1 is SEHNR and CDR2 is FQNEAQ (reference sequence). The chain has TRBV7-9 and TRBJ2-7; possible D gene TRBD1, 5 bases. Sequencing was performed on peripheral blood. The sequence was collected from a woman aged 18-35 years who had recovered from COVID-19. The CDR3 sequence: CASSHTTDSYEQYF. The CDR3 DNA is TGTGCCAGCTCACATACGACAGACTCCTACGAGCAGTACTTC.